This T cell receptor (beta chain) is from a study of cytomegalovirus exposure and HLA in healthy donors. With 60 Vbeta and 13 Jbeta primers, the PCR was carried out. The table came from immunoSEQ multiplex PCR; TCRdb's copy has only in-frame clones and leaves some out. Of roughly 120,000 clones listed, about 81% were seen once; the top ten hold 0.95% to 1.4%. Notes on the study in general: Apparent HLA restriction characterized most CMV-associated TCR beta chains in a later analysis. It was reported that TCR beta sequences correctly inferred the HLA-A and HLA-B alleles for most subjects.

In the case of this clone: Its specificity is unknown.

The length of the CDR3 is 16 residues. CDR1 and CDR2 (germline): SGHVS, FNYEAQ. With 1 base removed from V and 0 bases from J, the gap between germline ends came to 12 bases. The sample taken for sequencing was PBMCs. The gene calls are TRBV7-6 and TRBJ1-1; tentatively, D is TRBD1 (5 bases). The TCR sequence derives from a woman aged 30 to 39 in good health and CMV-seronegative. The CDR3 spells CASSLETAGLNTEAFF. The CDR3 nucleotides are TGTGCCAGCAGCTTAGAGACAGCCGGATTGAACACTGAAGCTTTCTTT.